This T cell receptor (beta chain) was captured by sequencing in a study of T cell responses to AZD1222 COVID-19 vaccine. The V segment lost 5 bases and the J segment 13 bases; nucleotides outside the gene matches: 9. This CDR3 comprises 12 residues. Germline V lookup: CDR1 SGHAT, CDR2 FQNNGV. The protocol was immunoSEQ multiplex PCR, while the TCRdb copy is restricted to in-frame clones and leaves out a portion. The sample carries about 180,000 clones, about 91% recorded once. Findings and caveats of the study: Across the whole spike, CD4 TCRs peaked at regions 160-218 and 743-854. Repertoire sampling was restricted to post-peak T cell response timepoints. Donors were largely white British and mainly female; clonal diversity was possibly underestimated.

Second-dose schedules of about 4 or about 12 weeks were combined. This clone was seen a single time. Its antigen is as yet unknown. The sequenced sample was peripheral blood, obtained 28 days after the second AZD1222 dose. The receptor's source is an adult who received the AZD1222 COVID-19 vaccine. The V and J genes are TRBV11-2 and TRBJ1-2; 8 bases line up with TRBD1. Written as DNA, the CDR3 is TGTGCCAGCAGCGTACACAGGGGGTCCTCCACCTTC. Its translation: CASSVHRGSSTF. The full variable domain, in which reference TRBV11-2 and TRBJ1-2 provide the parts outside the CDR3, is EAGVAQSPRYKIIEKRQSVAFWCNPISGHATLYWYQQILGQGPKLLIQFQNNGVVDDSQLPKDRFSAERLKGVDSTLKIQPAKLEDSAVYLCASSVHRGSSTFGSGTRLTVV.